This entry concerns a single TCR beta chain. Its antigen is undetermined. This record comes from a study of shared clonotypes between healthy human individuals. Generated by immunoSEQ multiplex PCR, the TCRdb table keeps only in-frame clones and is missing some. This sample has 180,000 or so clones, with 90% to 95% found just once. Findings of the study overall: Only blood was sampled; tissue repertoires likely differ. Donor scarcity curtailed the genetic and exposure-history diversity represented herein. Among non-shared clonotypes, generation probabilities were lower than among those shared by all four donors.

V lost 6 bases to trimming and J lost 6 bases; unmatched junction nucleotides: 16. Germline CDR1 reads MDHEN; CDR2 reads SYDVKM. CDR3 length equals 18 residues. Sequences were obtained from naive CD4+ T cells sorted from blood. Noted subset: CD45RA+ positively selected. The chain uses TRBV28 and TRBJ2-1; 11 bases agree with TRBD2. This sequence originates from a woman aged 25-40 years in good health. CDR3 DNA: TGTGCCAGCAGCCGTTCCTGGGCTAGCGGGAGGTTTCGCAATGAGCAGTTCTTC. Translated: CASSRSWASGRFRNEQFF.